The 8 T cell receptor beta chains below were found in one sample sequenced in a study of blood T cell repertoires in COVID-19. TCRdb keeps only in-frame clones here, not all; method: immunoSEQ multiplex PCR. The sample consists of roughly 260,000 clones, 83% of them appearing once. Specimen: PBMCs or T cells enriched from blood (not recorded which). The origin of the receptors is a middle-aged woman who had been exposed to COVID-19.

V usage is TRBV4-3 and J usage is TRBJ2-5; D unresolved. Germline V lookup: CDR1 LGHNA, CDR2 YSLEER. Trimming cost V 0 bases and J 4 bases, with 6 bases left between them. There are 13 residues in the CDR3. CDR3 DNA sequence: TGCGCCAGCAGCCAAGACACGGGAGAGACCCAGTACTTC. This codes for CASSQDTGETQYF.

The V and J genes are TRBV7-9 and TRBJ2-7; 7 nucleotides align to TRBD1. Germline CDR1 is SEHNR and CDR2 is FQNEAQ (reference sequence). CDR3 length: 15 amino acids. The junction had 7 bases not matched to a gene; V was cut back by 5 bases and J by 0 bases. CDR3: CASSLYRDSSYEQYF. DNA for the CDR3: TGTGCCAGCAGCCTCTATAGGGACAGCTCCTACGAGCAGTACTTC.

This chain links TRBV27 with TRBJ2-2, with a tentative D call TRBD2 (6 bases). V was clipped by 10 bases and J by 4 bases, with 13 bases between them. Germline lookup yields CDR1 MNHEY and CDR2 SMNVEV (reference sequence). The length of the CDR3 is 13 residues. The CDR3 DNA reads TGTGCCACCGGGACTGGGACCACCGGGGAGCTGTTTTTT. Protein sequence: CATGTGTTGELFF.

Details on this clone: The junction does not match germline at one end; this may be a read error. The chain has TRBV10-3 and TRBJ2-3, with a tentative D call TRBD1 (6 bases). Germline CDR1 reads ENHRY; CDR2 reads SYGVKD. The CDR3 covers 18 residues. CDR3 DNA: TGTGCCACCAGTGGGCACCGACTCATTCAGGGGCGCACAGATACGCAGTATTTT. Translation: CATSGHRLIQGRTDTQYF.

The V call is TRBV6-1, the J call TRBJ2-5; D is unclear. Germline V gene lookup returns CDR1 MNHNS and CDR2 SASEGT. This CDR3 comprises 15 residues. The germline V and J ends were trimmed by 0 bases and 2 bases, with 10 bases remaining between them. CDR3 bases: TGTGCCAGCAGTGAAGCAAGTAGAAGTCAAGAGACCCAGTACTTC. Residues: CASSEASRSQETQYF.

The CDR3 coding sequence is TGTGCCAGCAGGCCCCAGGGGCTGGGCAATCAGCCCCAGCATTTT. This sequence encodes CASRPQGLGNQPQHF. The chain recombines TRBV27 with TRBJ1-5; a weak D match, TRBD1 (6 bases). The CDR3 consists of 15 residues. V lost 6 bases, J lost 2 bases, and 14 bases lay in between. CDR1 and CDR2 from the germline V gene are MNHEY and SMNVEV (reference sequence).

The gene calls are TRBV2 and TRBJ1-6; no clear D gene. Germline loops: CDR1 SNHLY, CDR2 FYNNEI. V gave up 7 bases and J gave up 9 bases, with 13 bases separating them. The CDR3 has 13 residues. CDR3 sequence reads: CASTGRGSSPLHF. CDR3 in DNA: TGTGCCAGCACCGGACGCGGGAGTTCACCCCTCCACTTT.

The chain carries TRBV5-1 and TRBJ2-7; 8 positions agree with TRBD1. This CDR3 has 14 amino acids. Germline assignment: CDR1 SGHRS and CDR2 YFSETQ. J lost 6 bases, V lost 3 bases, and 8 bases had no gene match. The CDR3 loop is CASSWKDRASEQYF. CDR3 nucleotides: TGCGCCAGCAGCTGGAAGGACAGGGCCAGCGAGCAGTACTTC.